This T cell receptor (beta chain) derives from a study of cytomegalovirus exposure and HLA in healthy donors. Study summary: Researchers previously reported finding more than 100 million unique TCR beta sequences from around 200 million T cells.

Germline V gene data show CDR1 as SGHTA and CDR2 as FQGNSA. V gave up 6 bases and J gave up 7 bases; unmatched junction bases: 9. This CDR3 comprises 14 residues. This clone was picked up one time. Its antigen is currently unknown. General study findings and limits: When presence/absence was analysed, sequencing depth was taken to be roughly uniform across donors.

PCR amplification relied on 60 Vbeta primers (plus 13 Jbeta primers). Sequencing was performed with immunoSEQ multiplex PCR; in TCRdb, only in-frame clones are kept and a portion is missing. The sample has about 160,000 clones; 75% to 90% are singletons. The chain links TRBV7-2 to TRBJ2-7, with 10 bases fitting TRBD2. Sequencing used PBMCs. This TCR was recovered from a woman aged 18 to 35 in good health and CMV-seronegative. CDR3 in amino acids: CASRKTGTSEEQYF. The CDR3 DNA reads TGTGCCAGCAGGAAAACCGGGACTAGCGAAGAGCAGTACTTC.